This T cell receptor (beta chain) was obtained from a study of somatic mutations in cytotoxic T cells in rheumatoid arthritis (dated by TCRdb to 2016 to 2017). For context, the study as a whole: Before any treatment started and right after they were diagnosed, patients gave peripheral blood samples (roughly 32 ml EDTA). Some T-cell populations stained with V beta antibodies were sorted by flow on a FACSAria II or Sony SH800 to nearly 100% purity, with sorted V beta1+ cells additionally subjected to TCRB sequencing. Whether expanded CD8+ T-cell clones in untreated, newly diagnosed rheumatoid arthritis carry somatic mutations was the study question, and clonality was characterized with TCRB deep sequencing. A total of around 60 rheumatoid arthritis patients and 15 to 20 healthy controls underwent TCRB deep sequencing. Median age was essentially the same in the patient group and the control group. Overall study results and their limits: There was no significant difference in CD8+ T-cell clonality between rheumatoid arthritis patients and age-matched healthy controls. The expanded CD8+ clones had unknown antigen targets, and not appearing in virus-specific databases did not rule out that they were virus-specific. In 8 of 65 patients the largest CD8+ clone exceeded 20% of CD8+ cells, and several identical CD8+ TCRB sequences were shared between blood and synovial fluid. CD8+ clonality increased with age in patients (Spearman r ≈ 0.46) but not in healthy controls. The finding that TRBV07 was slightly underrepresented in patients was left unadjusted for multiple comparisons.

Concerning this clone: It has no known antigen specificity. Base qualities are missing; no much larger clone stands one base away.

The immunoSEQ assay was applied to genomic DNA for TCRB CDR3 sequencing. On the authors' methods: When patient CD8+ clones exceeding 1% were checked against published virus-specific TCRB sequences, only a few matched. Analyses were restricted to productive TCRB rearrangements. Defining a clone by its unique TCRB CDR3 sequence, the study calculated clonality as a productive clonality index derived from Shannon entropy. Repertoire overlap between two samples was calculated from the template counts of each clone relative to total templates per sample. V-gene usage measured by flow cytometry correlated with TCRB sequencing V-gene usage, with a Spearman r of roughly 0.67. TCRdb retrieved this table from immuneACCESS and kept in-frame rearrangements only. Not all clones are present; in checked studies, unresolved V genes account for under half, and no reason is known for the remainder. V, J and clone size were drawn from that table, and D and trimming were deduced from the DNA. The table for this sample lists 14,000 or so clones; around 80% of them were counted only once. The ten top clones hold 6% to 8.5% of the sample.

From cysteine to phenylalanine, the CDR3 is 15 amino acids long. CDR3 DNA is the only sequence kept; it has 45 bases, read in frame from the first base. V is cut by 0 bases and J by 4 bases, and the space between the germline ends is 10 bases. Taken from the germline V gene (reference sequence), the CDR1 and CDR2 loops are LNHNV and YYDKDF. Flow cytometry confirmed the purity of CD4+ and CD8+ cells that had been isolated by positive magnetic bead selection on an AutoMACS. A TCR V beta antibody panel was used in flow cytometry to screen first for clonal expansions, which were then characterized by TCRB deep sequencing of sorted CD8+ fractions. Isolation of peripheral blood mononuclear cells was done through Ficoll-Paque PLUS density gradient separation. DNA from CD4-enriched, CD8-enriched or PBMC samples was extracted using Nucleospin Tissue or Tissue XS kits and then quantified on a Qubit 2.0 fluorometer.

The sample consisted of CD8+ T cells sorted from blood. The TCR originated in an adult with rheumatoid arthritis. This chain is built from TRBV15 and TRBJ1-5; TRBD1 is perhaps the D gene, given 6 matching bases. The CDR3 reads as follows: CATSRDNRANQPQHF. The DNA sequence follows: TGTGCCACCAGCAGAGATAACAGGGCTAATCAGCCCCAGCATTTT.